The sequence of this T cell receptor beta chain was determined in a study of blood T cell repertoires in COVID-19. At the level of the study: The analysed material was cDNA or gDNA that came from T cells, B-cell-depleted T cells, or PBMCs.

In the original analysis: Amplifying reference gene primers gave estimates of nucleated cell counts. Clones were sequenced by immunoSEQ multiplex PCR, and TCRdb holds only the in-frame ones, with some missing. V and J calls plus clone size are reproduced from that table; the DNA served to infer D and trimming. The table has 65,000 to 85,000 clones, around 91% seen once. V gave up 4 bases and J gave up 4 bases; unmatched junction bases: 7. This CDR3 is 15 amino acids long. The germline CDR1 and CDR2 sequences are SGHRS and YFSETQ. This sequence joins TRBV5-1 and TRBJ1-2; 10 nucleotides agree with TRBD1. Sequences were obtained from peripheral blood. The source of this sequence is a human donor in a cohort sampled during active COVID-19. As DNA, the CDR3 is TGCGCCAGCAGCCCCTCGACAGGGGGCATCTATGGCTACACCTTC. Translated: CASSPSTGGIYGYTF.